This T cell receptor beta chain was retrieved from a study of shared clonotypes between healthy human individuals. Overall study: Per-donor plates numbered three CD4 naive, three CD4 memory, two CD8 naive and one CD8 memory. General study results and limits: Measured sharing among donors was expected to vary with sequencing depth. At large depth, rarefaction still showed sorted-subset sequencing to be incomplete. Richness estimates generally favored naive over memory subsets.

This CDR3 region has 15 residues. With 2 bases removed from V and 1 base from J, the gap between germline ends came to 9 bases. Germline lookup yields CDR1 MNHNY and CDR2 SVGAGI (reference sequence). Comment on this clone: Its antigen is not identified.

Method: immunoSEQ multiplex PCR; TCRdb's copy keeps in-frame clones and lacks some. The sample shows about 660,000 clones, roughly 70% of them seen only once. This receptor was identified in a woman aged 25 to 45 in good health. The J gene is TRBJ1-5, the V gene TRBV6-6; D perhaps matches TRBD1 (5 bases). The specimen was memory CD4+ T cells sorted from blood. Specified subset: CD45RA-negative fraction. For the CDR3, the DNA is TGTGCCAGCAGTTACCAAAAGGGGAGCAATCAGCCCCAGCATTTT. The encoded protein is CASSYQKGSNQPQHF.